This entry describes one T cell receptor (beta chain). Its antigen is unknown. This entry is derived from a study of shared clonotypes between healthy human individuals. Assay used: immunoSEQ multiplex PCR; TCRdb lists only in-frame clones, some missing. The sample yields over 1.4 million clones, 95% to 97% seen once. J was trimmed by 4 bases and V by 4 bases; bases with no gene match: 8. The germline V gene has CDR1 SGHKS and CDR2 YYEKEE (reference sequence). This CDR3 spans 15 amino acids. Findings of the study overall: Among donors, sharing of clonotypes was expected to be affected by sequencing depth.

This TCR came from a young man in good health. The chain couples TRBV5-5 to TRBJ2-7; 10 bases line up with TRBD1. Input material: naive CD4+ T cells sorted from blood. As for subset: CD45RA+ positively selected. The CDR3 DNA follows: TGTGCCAGCAGCCCGGAGACAGGGGGCATTTACGAGCAGTACTTC. Translating gives CASSPETGGIYEQYF.